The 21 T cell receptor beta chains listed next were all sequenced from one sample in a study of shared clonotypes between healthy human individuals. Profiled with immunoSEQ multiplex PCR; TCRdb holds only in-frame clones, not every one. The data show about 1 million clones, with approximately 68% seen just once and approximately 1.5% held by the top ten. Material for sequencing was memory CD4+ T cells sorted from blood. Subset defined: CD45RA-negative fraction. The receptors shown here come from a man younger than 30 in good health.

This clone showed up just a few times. The CDR3 sequence: CASKGDPLAQHF. The CDR3 DNA is TGTGCCAGCAAAGGGGACCCTTTGGCCCAGCATTTT. The chain joins TRBV2 to TRBJ1-5, with D tentatively TRBD1 (5 bases). Germline V gene lookup returns CDR1 SNHLY and CDR2 FYNNEI. The CDR3 consists of 12 residues. V dropped 7 bases and J dropped 11 bases, with 15 bases sitting between them.

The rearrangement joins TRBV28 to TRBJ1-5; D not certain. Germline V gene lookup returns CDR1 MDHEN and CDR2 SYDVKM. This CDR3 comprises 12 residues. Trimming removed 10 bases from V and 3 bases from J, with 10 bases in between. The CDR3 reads CATSRTNQPQHF. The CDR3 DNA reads TGTGCCACCTCAAGGACCAATCAGCCCCAGCATTTT.

This CDR3 is CASSGNRVMNTEAFF. In DNA, the CDR3 is TGTGCCAGCAGTGGGAACCGGGTTATGAACACTGAAGCTTTCTTT. The gene calls are TRBV6-4 and TRBJ1-1; D is uncertain. CDR3 length: 15 residues. Germline V gene sequence: CDR1 MRHNA, CDR2 SNTAGT. V shed 4 bases and J shed 0 bases, with 12 bases lying between them.

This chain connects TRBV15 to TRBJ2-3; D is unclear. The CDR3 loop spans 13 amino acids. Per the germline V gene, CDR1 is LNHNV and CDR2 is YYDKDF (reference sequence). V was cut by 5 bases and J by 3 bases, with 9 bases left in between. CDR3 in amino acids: CATSGQGTDTQYF. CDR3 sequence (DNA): TGTGCCACCAGCGGGCAAGGGACAGATACGCAGTATTTT.

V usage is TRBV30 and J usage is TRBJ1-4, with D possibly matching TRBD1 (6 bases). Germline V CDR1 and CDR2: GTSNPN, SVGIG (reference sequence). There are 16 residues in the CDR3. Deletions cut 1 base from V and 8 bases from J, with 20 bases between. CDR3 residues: CAWSAPRTGTAEKLFF. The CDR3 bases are TGTGCCTGGAGTGCACCCAGAACAGGGACCGCGGAAAAACTGTTTTTT.

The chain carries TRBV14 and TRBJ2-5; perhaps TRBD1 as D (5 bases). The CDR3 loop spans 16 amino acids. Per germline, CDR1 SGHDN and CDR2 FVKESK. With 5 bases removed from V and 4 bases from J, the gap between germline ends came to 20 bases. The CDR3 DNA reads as TGTGCCAGCAGCTTCGGGTCACAGGCGCTGGGAGAGACCCAGTACTTC. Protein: CASSFGSQALGETQYF.

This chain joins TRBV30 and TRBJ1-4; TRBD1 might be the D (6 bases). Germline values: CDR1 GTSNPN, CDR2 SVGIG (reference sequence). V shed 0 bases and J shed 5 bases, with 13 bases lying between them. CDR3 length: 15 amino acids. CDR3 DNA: TGTGCCTGGAGTGTACAAGGGACACCAAATGAAAAACTGTTTTTT. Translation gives CAWSVQGTPNEKLFF.

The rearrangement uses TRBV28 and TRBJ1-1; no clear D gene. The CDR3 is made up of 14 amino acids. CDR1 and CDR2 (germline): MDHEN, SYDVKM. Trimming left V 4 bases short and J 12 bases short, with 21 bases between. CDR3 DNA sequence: TGTGCCAGCAGTTCTCCCACGGAGCGGGTTTTGACTTTCTTT. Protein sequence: CASSSPTERVLTFF.

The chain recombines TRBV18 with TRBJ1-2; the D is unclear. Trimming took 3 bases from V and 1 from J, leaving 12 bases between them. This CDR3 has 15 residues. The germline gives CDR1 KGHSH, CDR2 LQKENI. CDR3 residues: CASSPTEGFNYGYTF. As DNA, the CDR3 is TGTGCCAGCTCACCGACCGAGGGATTTAACTATGGCTACACCTTC.

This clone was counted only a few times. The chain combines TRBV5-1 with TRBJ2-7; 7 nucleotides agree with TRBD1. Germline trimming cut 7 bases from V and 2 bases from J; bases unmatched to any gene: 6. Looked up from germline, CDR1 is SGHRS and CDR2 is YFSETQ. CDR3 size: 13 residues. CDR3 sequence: CASRTGATYEQYF. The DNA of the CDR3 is TGCGCCAGCCGGACAGGTGCTACCTACGAGCAGTACTTC.

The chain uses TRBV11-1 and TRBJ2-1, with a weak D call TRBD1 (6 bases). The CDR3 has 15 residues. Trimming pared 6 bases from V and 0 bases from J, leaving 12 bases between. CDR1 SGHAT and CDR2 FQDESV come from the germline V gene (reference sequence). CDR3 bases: TGTGCCAGCAGTCCGACAGGCCGCTCCTACAATGAGCAGTTCTTC. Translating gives CASSPTGRSYNEQFF.

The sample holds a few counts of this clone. This chain's CDR3 is CASGLSGTSHEQYF. DNA of the CDR3: TGTGCCAGCGGACTTAGCGGGACAAGCCACGAGCAGTACTTC. V gene TRBV6-1 combines with J gene TRBJ2-7; 8 nucleotides agree with TRBD2. The CDR3 length is 14 residues. Trimming removed 8 bases from V and 5 bases from J; junction bases left unmatched: 11. Germline-derived CDR1 and CDR2 are MNHNS and SASEGT.

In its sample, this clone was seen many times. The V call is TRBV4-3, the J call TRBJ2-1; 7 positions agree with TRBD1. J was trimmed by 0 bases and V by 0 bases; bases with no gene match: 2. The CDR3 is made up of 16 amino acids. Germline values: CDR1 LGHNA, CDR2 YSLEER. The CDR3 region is CASSQEGTVSYNEQFF. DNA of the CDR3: TGCGCCAGCAGCCAAGAAGGGACAGTCTCCTACAATGAGCAGTTCTTC.

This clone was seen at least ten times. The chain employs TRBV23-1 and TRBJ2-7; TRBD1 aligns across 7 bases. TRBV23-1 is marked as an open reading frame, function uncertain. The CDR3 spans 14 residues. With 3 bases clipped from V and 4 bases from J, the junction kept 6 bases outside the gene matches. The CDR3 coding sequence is TGCGCCAGCAGTCACGTGGGGACAGTATACGAGCAGTACTTC. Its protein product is CASSHVGTVYEQYF.

CDR3 sequence (DNA): TGTGCCAGCAGTCATGGGACGGATAGCTCCTACGAGCAGTACTTC. Its protein is CASSHGTDSSYEQYF. J is TRBJ2-5 and V is TRBV6-5; perhaps D is TRBD1 or TRBD2 (5 bases each). The DNA matches TRBJ2-7 better at its end, which makes the J call doubtful. The CDR3 has 15 residues. In germline, CDR1 is MNHEY, CDR2 SVGAGI.

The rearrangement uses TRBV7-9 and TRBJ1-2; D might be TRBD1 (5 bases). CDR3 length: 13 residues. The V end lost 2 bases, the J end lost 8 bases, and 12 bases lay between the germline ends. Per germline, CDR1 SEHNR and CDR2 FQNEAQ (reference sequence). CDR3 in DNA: TGTGCCAGCAGCTTAACCGGGGGTTTCGGCTACACCTTC. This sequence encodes CASSLTGGFGYTF.

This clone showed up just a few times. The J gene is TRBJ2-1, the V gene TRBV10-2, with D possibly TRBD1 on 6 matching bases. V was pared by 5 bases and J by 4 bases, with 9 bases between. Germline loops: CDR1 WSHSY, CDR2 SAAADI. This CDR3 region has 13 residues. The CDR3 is CASSTDRYNEQFF. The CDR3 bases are TGCGCCAGCAGTACTGACAGGTACAATGAGCAGTTCTTC.

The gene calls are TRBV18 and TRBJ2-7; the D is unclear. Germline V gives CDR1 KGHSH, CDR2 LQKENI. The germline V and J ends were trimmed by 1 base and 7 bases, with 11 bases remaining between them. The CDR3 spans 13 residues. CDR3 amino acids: CASSPLPGGEQYF. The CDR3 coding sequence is TGTGCCAGCTCACCACTTCCAGGTGGGGAGCAGTACTTC.

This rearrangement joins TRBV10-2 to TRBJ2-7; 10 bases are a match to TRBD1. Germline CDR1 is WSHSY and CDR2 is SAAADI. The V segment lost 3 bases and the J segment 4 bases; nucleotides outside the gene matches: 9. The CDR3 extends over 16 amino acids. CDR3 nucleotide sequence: TGCGCCAGCAGTGACCATGGACAGGGGGGGTTTTACGAGCAGTACTTC. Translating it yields CASSDHGQGGFYEQYF.

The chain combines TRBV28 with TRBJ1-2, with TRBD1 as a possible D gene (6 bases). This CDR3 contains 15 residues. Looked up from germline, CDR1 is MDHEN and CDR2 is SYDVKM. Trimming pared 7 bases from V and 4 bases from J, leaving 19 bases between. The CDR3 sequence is CASTLGGRGFYGYTF. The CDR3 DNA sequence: TGTGCCAGCACCCTGGGGGGGCGGGGGTTCTATGGCTACACCTTC.

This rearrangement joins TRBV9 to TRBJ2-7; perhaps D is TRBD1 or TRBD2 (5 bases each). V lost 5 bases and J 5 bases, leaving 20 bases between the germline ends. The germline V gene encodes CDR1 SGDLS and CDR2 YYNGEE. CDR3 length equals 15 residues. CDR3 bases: TGTGCCAGCAGTGTCGGCCCTGAGGGGTACCACGAGCAGTACTTC. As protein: CASSVGPEGYHEQYF. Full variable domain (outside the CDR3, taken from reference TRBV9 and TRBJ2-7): DSGVTQTPKHLITATGQRVTLRCSPRSGDLSVYWYQQSLDQGLQFLIQYYNGEERAKGNILERFSAQQFPDLHSELNLSSLELGDSALYFCASSVGPEGYHEQYFGPGTRLTVT.